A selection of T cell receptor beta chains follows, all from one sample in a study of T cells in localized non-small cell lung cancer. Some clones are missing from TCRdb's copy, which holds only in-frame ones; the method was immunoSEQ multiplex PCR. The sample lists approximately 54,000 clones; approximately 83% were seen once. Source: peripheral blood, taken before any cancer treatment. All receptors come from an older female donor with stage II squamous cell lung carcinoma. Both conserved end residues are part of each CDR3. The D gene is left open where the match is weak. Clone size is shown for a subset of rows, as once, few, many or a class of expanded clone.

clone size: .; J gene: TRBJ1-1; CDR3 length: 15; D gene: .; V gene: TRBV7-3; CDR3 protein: CASSLGRGMNTEAFF; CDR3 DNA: TGTGCCAGCAGCTTAGGGAGGGGTATGAACACTGAAGCTTTCTTT
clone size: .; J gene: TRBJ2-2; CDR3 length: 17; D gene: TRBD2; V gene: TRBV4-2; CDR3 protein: CASSQEGAGGRTGELFF; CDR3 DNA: TGTGCCAGCAGCCAAGAGGGAGCGGGGGGGCGAACCGGGGAGCTGTTTTTT
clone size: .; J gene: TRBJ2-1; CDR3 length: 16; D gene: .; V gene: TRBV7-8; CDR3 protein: CASSPLPVGGQNEQFF; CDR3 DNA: TGTGCCAGCAGCCCTCTCCCGGTTGGGGGGCAAAATGAGCAGTTCTTC
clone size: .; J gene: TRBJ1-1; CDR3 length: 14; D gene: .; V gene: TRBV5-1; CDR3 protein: CASSLGHTTSEAFF; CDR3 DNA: TGCGCCAGCAGCTTGGGACATACGACTAGTGAAGCTTTCTTT
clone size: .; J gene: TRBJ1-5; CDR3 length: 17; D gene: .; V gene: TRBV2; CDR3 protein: CASSEALGVAGNQPQHF; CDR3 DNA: TGTGCCAGCAGTGAAGCGCTTGGGGTCGCGGGCAATCAGCCCCAGCATTTT
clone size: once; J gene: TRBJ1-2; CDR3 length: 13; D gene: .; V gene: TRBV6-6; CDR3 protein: CASSRQANYGYTF; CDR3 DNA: TGTGCCAGCAGTCGACAGGCTAACTATGGCTACACCTTC
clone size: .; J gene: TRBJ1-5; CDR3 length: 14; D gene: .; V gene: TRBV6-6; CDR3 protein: CASSGGQSNQPQHF; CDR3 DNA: TGTGCCAGCAGCGGGGGGCAGAGCAATCAGCCCCAGCATTTT
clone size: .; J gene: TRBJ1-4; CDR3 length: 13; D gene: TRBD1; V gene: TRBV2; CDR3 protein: CATSRDSNEKLFF; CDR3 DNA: TGTGCCACTTCTCGGGACAGTAATGAAAAACTGTTTTTT
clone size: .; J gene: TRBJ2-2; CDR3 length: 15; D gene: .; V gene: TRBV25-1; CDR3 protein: CASTPWAGSTGELFF; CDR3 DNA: TGTGCCAGCACACCCTGGGCAGGGAGCACCGGGGAGCTGTTTTTT
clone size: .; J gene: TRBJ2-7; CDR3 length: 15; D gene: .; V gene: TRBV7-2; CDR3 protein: CASRATETYSYEQYF; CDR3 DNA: TGTGCCAGCAGGGCGACAGAAACTTACTCCTACGAGCAGTACTTC
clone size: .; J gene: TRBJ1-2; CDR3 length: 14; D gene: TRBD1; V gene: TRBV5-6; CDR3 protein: CASSTGQGDYGYTF; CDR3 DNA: TGTGCCAGCAGCACGGGACAGGGAGACTATGGCTACACCTTC
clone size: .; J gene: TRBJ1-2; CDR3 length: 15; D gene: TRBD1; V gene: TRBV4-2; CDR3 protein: CASSLSTGGDYGYTF; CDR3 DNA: TGTGCCAGCAGCTTGTCGACAGGGGGCGACTATGGCTACACCTTC
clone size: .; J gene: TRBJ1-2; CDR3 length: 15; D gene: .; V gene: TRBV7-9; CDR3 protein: CASSHSYDGFYGYTF; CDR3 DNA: TGTGCCAGCAGCCATTCTTACGATGGGTTCTATGGCTACACCTTC
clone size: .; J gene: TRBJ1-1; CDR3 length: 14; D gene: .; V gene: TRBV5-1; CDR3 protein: CASTPGRMNTEAFF; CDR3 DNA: TGCGCCAGCACCCCGGGGCGGATGAACACTGAAGCTTTCTTT